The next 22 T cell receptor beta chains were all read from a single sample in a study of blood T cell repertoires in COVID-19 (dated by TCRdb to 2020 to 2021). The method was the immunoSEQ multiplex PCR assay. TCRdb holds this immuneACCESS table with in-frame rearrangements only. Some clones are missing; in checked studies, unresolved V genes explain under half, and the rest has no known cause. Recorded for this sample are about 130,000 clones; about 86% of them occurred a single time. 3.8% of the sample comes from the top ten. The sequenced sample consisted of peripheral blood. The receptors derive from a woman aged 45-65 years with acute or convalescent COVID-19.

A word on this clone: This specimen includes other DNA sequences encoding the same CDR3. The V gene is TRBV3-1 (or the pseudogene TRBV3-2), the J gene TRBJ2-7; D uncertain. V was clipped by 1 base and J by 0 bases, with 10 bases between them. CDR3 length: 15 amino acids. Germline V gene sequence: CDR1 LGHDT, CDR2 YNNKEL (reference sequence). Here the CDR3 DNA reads TGTGCCAGCAGCCAAGGCCAGACACTCTCCTACGAGCAGTACTTC. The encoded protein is CASSQGQTLSYEQYF.

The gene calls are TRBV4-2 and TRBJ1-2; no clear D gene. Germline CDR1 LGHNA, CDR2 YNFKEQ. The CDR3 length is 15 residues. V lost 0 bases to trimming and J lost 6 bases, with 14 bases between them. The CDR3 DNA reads TGTGCCAGCAGCCAAGATCCATTAGAGCGGGATGGCTACACCTTC. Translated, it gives CASSQDPLERDGYTF.

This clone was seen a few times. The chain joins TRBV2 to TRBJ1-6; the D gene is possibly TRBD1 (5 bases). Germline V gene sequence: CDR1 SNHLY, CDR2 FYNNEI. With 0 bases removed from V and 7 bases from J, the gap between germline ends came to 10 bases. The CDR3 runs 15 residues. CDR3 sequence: CASSEAVAGNSPLHF. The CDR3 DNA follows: TGTGCCAGCAGTGAAGCCGTGGCAGGGAATTCACCCCTCCACTTT.

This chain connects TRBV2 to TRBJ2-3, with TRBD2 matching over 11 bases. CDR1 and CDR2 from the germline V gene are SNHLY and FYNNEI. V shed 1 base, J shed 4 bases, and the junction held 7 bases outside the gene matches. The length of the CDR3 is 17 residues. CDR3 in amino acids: CASSEVMGLAAPDTQYF. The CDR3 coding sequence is TGTGCCAGCAGTGAAGTGATGGGACTAGCGGCCCCAGATACGCAGTATTTT.

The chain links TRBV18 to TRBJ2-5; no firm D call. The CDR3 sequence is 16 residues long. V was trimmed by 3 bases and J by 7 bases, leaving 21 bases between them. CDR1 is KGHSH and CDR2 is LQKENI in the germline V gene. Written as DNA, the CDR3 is TGTGCCAGCTCACCCCGTGACCAGTTAGACTTTGGGACCCAGTACTTC. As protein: CASSPRDQLDFGTQYF.

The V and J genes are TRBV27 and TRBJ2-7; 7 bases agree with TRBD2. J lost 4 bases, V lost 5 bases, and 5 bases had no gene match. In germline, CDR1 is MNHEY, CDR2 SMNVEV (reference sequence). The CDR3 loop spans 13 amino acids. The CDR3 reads CASSRRENYEQYF. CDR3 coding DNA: TGTGCCAGCAGTAGGCGGGAGAATTACGAGCAGTACTTC.

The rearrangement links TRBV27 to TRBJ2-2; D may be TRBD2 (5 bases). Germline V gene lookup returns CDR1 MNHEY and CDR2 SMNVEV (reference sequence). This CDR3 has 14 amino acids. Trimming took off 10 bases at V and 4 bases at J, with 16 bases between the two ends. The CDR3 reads CATRRDYRTGELFF. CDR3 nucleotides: TGTGCCACCCGAAGAGACTACCGCACCGGGGAGCTGTTTTTT.

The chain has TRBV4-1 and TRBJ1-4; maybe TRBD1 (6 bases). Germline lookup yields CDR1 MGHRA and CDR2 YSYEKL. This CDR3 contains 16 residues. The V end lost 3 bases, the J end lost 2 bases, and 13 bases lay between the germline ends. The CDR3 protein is CASSHIQGPTNEKLFF. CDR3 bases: TGCGCCAGCAGCCATATTCAGGGGCCGACTAATGAAAAACTGTTTTTT.

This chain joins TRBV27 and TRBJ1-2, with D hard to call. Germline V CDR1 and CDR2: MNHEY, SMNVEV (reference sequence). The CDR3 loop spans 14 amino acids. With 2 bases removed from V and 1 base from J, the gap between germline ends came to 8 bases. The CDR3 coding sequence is TGTGCCAGCAGTTTAAGTTACAGTAACTATGGCTACACCTTC. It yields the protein CASSLSYSNYGYTF.

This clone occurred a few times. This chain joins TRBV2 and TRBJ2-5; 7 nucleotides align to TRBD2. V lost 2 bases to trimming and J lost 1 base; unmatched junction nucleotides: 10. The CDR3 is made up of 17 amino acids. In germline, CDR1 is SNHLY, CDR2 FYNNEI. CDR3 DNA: TGTGCCAGCAGTGAAATTTCGGCTAGCGGACGCCAAGAGACCCAGTACTTC. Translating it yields CASSEISASGRQETQYF.

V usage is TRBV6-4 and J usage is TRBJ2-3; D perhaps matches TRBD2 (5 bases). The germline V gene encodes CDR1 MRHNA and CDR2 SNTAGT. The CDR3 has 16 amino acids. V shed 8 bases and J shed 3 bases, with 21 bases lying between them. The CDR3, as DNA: TGTGCCAGCTCCCCCAGAGAGGGCAGGCCAACAGATACGCAGTATTTT. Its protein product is CASSPREGRPTDTQYF.

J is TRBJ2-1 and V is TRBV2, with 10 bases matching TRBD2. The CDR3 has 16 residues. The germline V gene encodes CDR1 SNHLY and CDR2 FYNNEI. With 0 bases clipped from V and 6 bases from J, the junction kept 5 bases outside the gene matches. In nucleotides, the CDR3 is TGTGCCAGCAGTGAAGCTGGAAGCGGGGGGGCCAATGAGCAGTTCTTC. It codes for CASSEAGSGGANEQFF.

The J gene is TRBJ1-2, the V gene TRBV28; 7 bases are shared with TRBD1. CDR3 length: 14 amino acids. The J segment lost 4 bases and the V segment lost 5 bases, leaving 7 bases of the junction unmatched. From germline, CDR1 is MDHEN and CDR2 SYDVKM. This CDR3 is CASSPSGQTYGYTF. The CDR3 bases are TGTGCCAGCAGTCCCTCGGGACAGACCTATGGCTACACCTTC.

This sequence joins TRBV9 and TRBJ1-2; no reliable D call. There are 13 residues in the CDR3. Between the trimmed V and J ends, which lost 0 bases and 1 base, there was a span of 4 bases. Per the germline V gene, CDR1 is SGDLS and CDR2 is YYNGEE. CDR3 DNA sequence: TGTGCCAGCAGCGTAGCCTATAACTATGGCTACACCTTC. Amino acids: CASSVAYNYGYTF.

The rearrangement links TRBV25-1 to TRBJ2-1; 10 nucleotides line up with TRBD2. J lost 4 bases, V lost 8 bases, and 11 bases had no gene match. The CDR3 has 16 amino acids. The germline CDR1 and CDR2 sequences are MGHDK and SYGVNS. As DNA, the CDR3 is TGTGCCAGCGCCCCGACCCTAGCGGGGGCATACAATGAGCAGTTCTTC. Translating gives CASAPTLAGAYNEQFF.

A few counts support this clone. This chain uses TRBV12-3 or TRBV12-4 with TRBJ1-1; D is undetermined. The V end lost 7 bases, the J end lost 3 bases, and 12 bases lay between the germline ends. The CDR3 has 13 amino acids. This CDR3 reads CASTAGSYTEAFF. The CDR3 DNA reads TGTGCCAGCACAGCGGGCAGCTACACTGAAGCTTTCTTT.

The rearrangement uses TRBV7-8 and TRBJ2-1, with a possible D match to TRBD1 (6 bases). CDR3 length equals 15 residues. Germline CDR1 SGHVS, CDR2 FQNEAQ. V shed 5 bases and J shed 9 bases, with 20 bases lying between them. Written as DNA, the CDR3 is TGTGCCAGCAGCAAACAGGGAACGGGCGTGGGTGAGCAGTTCTTC. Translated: CASSKQGTGVGEQFF.

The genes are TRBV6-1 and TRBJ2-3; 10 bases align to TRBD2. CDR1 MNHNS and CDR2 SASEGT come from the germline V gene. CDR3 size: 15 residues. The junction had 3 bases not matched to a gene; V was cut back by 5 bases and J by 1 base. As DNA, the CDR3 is TGTGCCAGCAGTTTCGGACTAGCGGGCACAGATACGCAGTATTTT. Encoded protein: CASSFGLAGTDTQYF.

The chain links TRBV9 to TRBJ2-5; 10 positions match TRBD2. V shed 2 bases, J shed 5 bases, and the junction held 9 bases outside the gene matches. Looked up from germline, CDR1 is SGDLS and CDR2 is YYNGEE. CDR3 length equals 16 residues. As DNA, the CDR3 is TGTGCCAGCAGCGTTCAAGCGGGAGGGCCGTGGGAGACCCAGTACTTC. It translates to CASSVQAGGPWETQYF.

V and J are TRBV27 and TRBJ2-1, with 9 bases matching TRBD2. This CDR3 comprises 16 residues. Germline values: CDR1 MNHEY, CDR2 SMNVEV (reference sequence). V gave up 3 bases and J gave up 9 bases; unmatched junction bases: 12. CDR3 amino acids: CASSLNSLAGLGEQFF. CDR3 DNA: TGTGCCAGCAGTTTGAATTCCCTAGCGGGGCTGGGTGAGCAGTTCTTC.

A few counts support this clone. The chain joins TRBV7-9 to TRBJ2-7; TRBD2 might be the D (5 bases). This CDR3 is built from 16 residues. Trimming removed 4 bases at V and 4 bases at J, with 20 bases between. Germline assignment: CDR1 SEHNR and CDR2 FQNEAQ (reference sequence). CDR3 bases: TGTGCCAGCAGCTCCACCAGGACCTCCGGGAATTACGAGCAGTACTTC. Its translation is CASSSTRTSGNYEQYF.

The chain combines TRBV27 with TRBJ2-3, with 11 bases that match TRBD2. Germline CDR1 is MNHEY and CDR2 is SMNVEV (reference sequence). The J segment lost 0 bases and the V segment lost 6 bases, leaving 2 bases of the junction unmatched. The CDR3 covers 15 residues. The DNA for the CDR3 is TGTGCCAGCAGAGTAGCGGGAGGGAGCACAGATACGCAGTATTTT. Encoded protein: CASRVAGGSTDTQYF.